These 16 T cell receptor beta chains were all obtained from the same sample, sequenced in a study of T cell responses to AZD1222 COVID-19 vaccine. Method: immunoSEQ multiplex PCR; TCRdb's copy keeps in-frame clones and lacks some. The sample consists of 90,000 or so clones, roughly nine tenths of them appearing once. Sequenced here: peripheral blood, sampled 28 days after the second AZD1222 dose. The receptors originated from an adult who received the AZD1222 COVID-19 vaccine.

The gene calls are TRBV5-8 and TRBJ1-2; 7 bases are a match to TRBD1. The CDR3 totals 15 residues. The V segment lost 3 bases and the J segment 4 bases; nucleotides outside the gene matches: 9. Per the germline V gene, CDR1 is SGHTS and CDR2 is YDEGEE. The DNA of the CDR3 is TGTGCCAGCAGCTCCAGACAGGGAATCTTCTATGGCTACACCTTC. It specifies CASSSRQGIFYGYTF.

The rearrangement links TRBV9 to TRBJ2-3; D remains unclear. Trimming took 3 bases from V and 5 from J, leaving 10 bases between them. CDR1 and CDR2 (germline): SGDLS, YYNGEE. This CDR3 is built from 13 residues. In DNA form, the CDR3 reads TGTGCCAGCAGCGCCGGGTTGGGAGATACGCAGTATTTT. Its translation: CASSAGLGDTQYF.

The J gene is TRBJ1-3, the V gene TRBV5-4, with 7 bases matching TRBD1. J was trimmed by 8 bases and V by 2 bases; bases with no gene match: 7. The CDR3 is made up of 14 amino acids. Germline CDR1 reads SGHNT; CDR2 reads YYREEE (reference sequence). DNA for the CDR3: TGTGCCAGCAGCTTAGGGGGCAGGGTCGACACCATATATTTT. Its translation is CASSLGGRVDTIYF.

This clone was detected once. The J gene is TRBJ1-2, the V gene TRBV9; D perhaps matches TRBD1 (5 bases). V dropped 3 bases and J dropped 14 bases, with 23 bases sitting between them. In germline, CDR1 is SGDLS, CDR2 YYNGEE. This CDR3 spans 14 amino acids. The CDR3 sequence: CASSAGDVGLSYTF. The CDR3 DNA sequence: TGTGCCAGCAGCGCGGGGGACGTGGGGTTGTCATATACCTTC.

The V call is TRBV3-1 (or the pseudogene TRBV3-2), the J call TRBJ1-1, with 8 bases fitting TRBD1. The length of the CDR3 is 15 residues. Germline CDR1 reads LGHDT; CDR2 reads YNNKEL (reference sequence). V was clipped by 4 bases and J by 10 bases; unmatched bases: 14. CDR3 sequence reads: CASSLGQGRAQGAFF. In DNA form, the CDR3 reads TGTGCCAGCAGCCTAGGACAGGGACGGGCGCAGGGAGCTTTCTTT.

The chain recombines TRBV12-3 or TRBV12-4 with TRBJ2-5, with 8 bases matching TRBD2. The ends lost 2 bases at V and 5 bases at J; junction bases unmatched: 1. This CDR3 is 13 amino acids long. The CDR3 is CASSLRGGETQYF. As DNA, the CDR3 is TGTGCCAGCAGTTTACGGGGGGGGGAGACCCAGTACTTC.

The rearrangement joins TRBV5-1 to TRBJ2-3; D is perhaps TRBD1 or TRBD2 (5 bases each). Trimming left V 9 bases short and J 3 bases short, with 14 bases between. The CDR3 length is 13 residues. Germline-derived CDR1 and CDR2 are SGHRS and YFSETQ. The CDR3 spells CATREFPTDTQYF. The CDR3 DNA sequence: TGCGCCACCAGGGAGTTCCCGACAGATACGCAGTATTTT.

The rearrangement links TRBV28 to TRBJ1-4; 12 bases are shared with TRBD1. V dropped 6 bases and J dropped 6; count of bases not matched to a gene: 5. Germline V CDR1 and CDR2: MDHEN, SYDVKM. The CDR3 sequence is 15 residues long. CDR3 nucleotide sequence: TGTGCCAGCAGCCCGGGACAGGGGGCCGATGAAAAACTGTTTTTT. Its protein product is CASSPGQGADEKLFF.

V and J are TRBV23-1 and TRBJ2-1; TRBD2 matches at 9 bases. TRBV23-1 belongs to the ORF category, with a function that is uncertain. CDR3 length equals 18 residues. V shed 6 bases, J shed 0 bases, and the junction held 12 bases outside the gene matches. The CDR3 DNA reads as TGCGCCAGCAGCCTAGCGGGAAGACGGTTGAGCTCCTACAATGAGCAGTTCTTC. Protein: CASSLAGRRLSSYNEQFF.

The V gene is TRBV5-1, the J gene TRBJ2-1; 11 bases line up with TRBD2. The CDR3 extends over 15 amino acids. V lost 4 bases to trimming and J lost 10 bases; unmatched junction nucleotides: 10. In germline, CDR1 is SGHRS, CDR2 YFSETQ. The CDR3 loop is CASSSSGGVIREQFF. DNA of the CDR3: TGCGCCAGCAGCAGTAGCGGGGGGGTTATAAGGGAGCAGTTCTTC.

In its sample, this clone was seen once. The chain uses TRBV28 and TRBJ1-6; 10 nucleotides line up with TRBD1. The CDR3 has 16 residues. V was clipped by 4 bases and J by 5 bases; unmatched bases: 5. Germline assignment: CDR1 MDHEN and CDR2 SYDVKM. The CDR3 DNA reads as TGTGCCAGCAGTTCGACAGGGGGCGTCCATAATTCACCCCTCCACTTT. This encodes CASSSTGGVHNSPLHF.

This rearrangement joins TRBV28 to TRBJ2-6; TRBD1 matches at 11 bases. The CDR3 covers 15 residues. The germline V gene encodes CDR1 MDHEN and CDR2 SYDVKM. V shed 9 bases and J 0 bases; nucleotides not matched to a gene: 1. The CDR3 spells CASGTGGSGANVLTF. CDR3 in DNA: TGTGCCAGTGGGACAGGGGGCTCTGGGGCCAACGTCCTGACTTTC.

The chain employs TRBV19 and TRBJ2-6; TRBD1 aligns across 7 bases. Germline lookup yields CDR1 LNHDA and CDR2 SQIVND (reference sequence). This CDR3 region has 15 residues. V was clipped by 6 bases and J by 0 bases; unmatched bases: 2. CDR3 sequence reads: CASSGQDSGANVLTF. Here the CDR3 DNA reads TGTGCCAGTAGCGGACAGGACTCTGGGGCCAACGTCCTGACTTTC.

This chain joins TRBV27 and TRBJ2-7, with 7 bases aligning to TRBD2. This CDR3 contains 15 residues. The junction had 10 bases not matched to a gene; V was cut back by 3 bases and J by 5 bases. In germline, CDR1 is MNHEY, CDR2 SMNVEV (reference sequence). The CDR3 reads CASSLSLAGENEQYF. The DNA for the CDR3 is TGTGCCAGCAGTTTGTCCCTCGCGGGGGAGAACGAGCAGTACTTC.

The gene calls are TRBV19 and TRBJ2-1; D is perhaps TRBD2 (6 bases). CDR3 length equals 13 residues. Trimming cost V 7 bases and J 8 bases, with 15 bases left between them. Germline V gene lookup returns CDR1 LNHDA and CDR2 SQIVND (reference sequence). CDR3 coding DNA: TGTGCCAGTATCCGGGACTCTACGCATGAGCAGTTCTTC. Translation gives CASIRDSTHEQFF.

This sequence joins TRBV5-1 and TRBJ1-5; D ambiguous. CDR1 is SGHRS and CDR2 is YFSETQ in the germline V gene. This CDR3 contains 14 residues. V dropped 0 bases and J dropped 2 bases, with 6 bases sitting between them. CDR3 DNA sequence: TGCGCCAGCAGCTTGGACCCCCGCAATCAGCCCCAGCATTTT. Encoded protein: CASSLDPRNQPQHF.